At least ten counts were recorded for the clone carrying this T cell receptor (beta chain). Its antigen is unidentified. This sample is drawn from a study of T cells after yellow fever vaccination. In the study overall: With SMART-Seq v4 Ultra Low Input, the fractions containing low cell numbers were prepared. General study points: A minor fraction of clonotypes spanned both CD4 and CD8 compartments. Subsequent booster samples again held most clones from primary vaccination (more than 95% CD4, roughly 90% CD8).

The germline V and J ends were trimmed by 3 bases and 7 bases, with 24 bases remaining between them. This CDR3 comprises 18 residues. Germline V lookup: CDR1 KGHDR, CDR2 SFDVKD. A universal primer site and UMIs were added as TCR cDNA was made by 5'RACE template switching. MiXCR, run by TCRdb on the 5' RACE reads, gives a single entry per CDR3 protein. Of 150,000 to 200,000 distinct CDR3 sequences detected, 6.5% to 8.5% appear once; the ten largest clones hold over 2%. This chain uses TRBV24-1 with TRBJ2-1; perhaps TRBD2 as D (6 bases). This TCR was recovered from a man aged 18 to 35 who received the YFV17D yellow fever vaccine. Sample: CD4+ T cells sorted from PBMCs, taken less than 6 days after the first yellow fever vaccination. The CDR3 loop is CATSDKLTSSPACNEQFF. The CDR3 DNA reads as TGTGCCACCAGTGATAAACTTACTAGCTCCCCCGCGTGTAATGAGCAGTTCTTC.